These T cell receptor beta chains were read from a single sample in a study of response to subunit inactivated influenza vaccine. Each CDR3 protein is one row after TCRdb ran MiXCR on the RT-PCR reads. The sample has around 190,000 distinct CDR3 sequences; about 9% are singletons. Sequenced material: non-naive T cells sorted from PBMCs, taken on the day of vaccination. The receptor source for this set is a man aged 50-59 years who received an inactivated influenza vaccine. The CDR3 runs from the conserved cysteine through the conserved F or W. The D gene is left open where the match is weak. The size field is filled for only some rows; it gives once, few, many or a size class.

v_gene	j_gene	d_gene	abundance	CDR3nt	CDR3aa
TRBV7-2	TRBJ1-2	TRBD1	-	TGTGCCAGCAGCAGGAGAATGGACAGGGAGGTTGATTTC	CASSRRMDREVDF
TRBV3-1	TRBJ2-3	-	few	TGTGCCAGCAGCCAATCTATGACAGATACGCAGTATTTT	CASSQSMTDTQYF
TRBV2	TRBJ1-4	-	few	TGTGCCAGCCAAATAAGGAAGAGTGAAAAACTGTTTTTT	CASQIRKSEKLFF
TRBV7-2	TRBJ2-4	-	many	TGTGCCAGCAGCCAACCGGGAAACATTCAGTACTTC	CASSQPGNIQYF
TRBV9	TRBJ2-3	-	few	TGTGCCAGCAGCGTAGGCTCGCGGACTAGCACAGATACGCAGTATTTT	CASSVGSRTSTDTQYF
TRBV18	TRBJ2-7	TRBD1	many	TGTGCCAGCTCACCCGGGACAGGGGGCTGGCAGTACTTC	CASSPGTGGWQYF
TRBV28	TRBJ1-6	-	many	TGTGCCAGCAGGGAATATAATTCACCCCTCCACTTT	CASREYNSPLHF
TRBV7-8	TRBJ1-4	-	-	TGTGCCAGCAGCTTAGCGGGGGGACTGAGTGAAAAACTGTTTTTT	CASSLAGGLSEKLFF
TRBV5-5	TRBJ2-6	TRBD1	many	TGTGCCAGCGGACGACAGGGCTCGGGGGCCAACGTCCTGACTTTC	CASGRQGSGANVLTF
TRBV5-4	TRBJ1-2	-	-	TGTGCCAGCAGCCCCGGGCTCCGCTGCTACACCTTC	CASSPGLRCYTF
TRBV11-2	TRBJ2-5	-	-	TGTGCCAGCAGCTTATTGGGGGCCGTCGGGACCCAGTACTTC	CASSLLGAVGTQYF
TRBV4-2	TRBJ2-7	TRBD1	many	TGTGCCAGCAGCCAAGTCCCGGGACAGGGGGCTAGCGAGCAGTACTTC	CASSQVPGQGASEQYF
TRBV5-8	TRBJ2-3	-	many	TGTGCCAGCAGCTCCGGCTTGATCACAGATACGCAGTATTTT	CASSSGLITDTQYF
TRBV19	TRBJ1-5	TRBD1	-	TGTGCCAGTAGCCGCGAGGGGGCTAGCAATCAGCCCCAGCATTTT	CASSREGASNQPQHF
TRBV27	TRBJ2-1	-	few	TGTGCCAGCAGTAATTTTCCGGGACAAGATTTCTTC	CASSNFPGQDFF
TRBV3-1	TRBJ2-5	-	-	TGTGCCAGCACCCAGAGAGGCAGACATCAAGAGACCCAGTACTTC	CASTQRGRHQETQYF
TRBV4-2	TRBJ2-2	-	-	TGTGCCAGCAGCCCCCCGGGACGGAGTACCACCGGGGAGCTGTTTTTT	CASSPPGRSTTGELFF
TRBV6-1	TRBJ2-7	TRBD2	many	TGTGCCAGCAGGCCACGAAGACGGACTAGCGGGTTGAGCTCCTACGAGCAGTACTTC	CASRPRRRTSGLSSYEQYF
TRBV10-3	TRBJ2-7	-	few	TGTGCCATCAGTGAGTCGAGACAAGAGCAGTACTTC	CAISESRQEQYF
TRBV3-1	TRBJ2-7	TRBD2	-	TGTGCCAGCAGCCCCTCCCCTATTAGACGCGGGAGGGCCTACGAGCAGTACTTC	CASSPSPIRRGRAYEQYF
TRBV25-1	TRBJ2-2	-	-	TGTGCGCTCGGGGGCGGGGAGCTGTTTTTT	CALGGGELFF
TRBV18	TRBJ2-7	TRBD1	-	TGTGCCAGCTCACCCGGGACAGGGGCCTACGAGCAGTACTTC	CASSPGTGAYEQYF
TRBV14	TRBJ2-1	-	many	TGTGCCAGCAGTCTAGGTATCAGTGAGCAGTTCTTC	CASSLGISEQFF
TRBV9	TRBJ2-5	-	-	TGTGCCAGCAGCGTAAGTTCTGGGGGAGAGACCCAGTACTTC	CASSVSSGGETQYF
TRBV11-2	TRBJ2-1	-	-	TGTGCCAGCAGCCCGGGCGGGGCAGGCATATACAATGAGCAGTTCTTC	CASSPGGAGIYNEQFF